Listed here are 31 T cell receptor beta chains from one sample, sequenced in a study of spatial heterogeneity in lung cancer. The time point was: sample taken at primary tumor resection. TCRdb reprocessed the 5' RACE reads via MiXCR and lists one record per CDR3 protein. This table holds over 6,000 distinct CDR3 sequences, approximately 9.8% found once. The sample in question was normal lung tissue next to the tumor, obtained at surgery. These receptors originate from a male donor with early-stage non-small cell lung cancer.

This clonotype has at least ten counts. The CDR3: CASSFRLNQPQHF. DNA for the CDR3: TGTGCCAGCAGCTTCCGCCTAAATCAGCCCCAGCATTTT. The V call is TRBV7-2, the J call TRBJ1-5; D is ambiguous. V was shortened by 3 bases and J by 4 bases, with 7 bases between the two germline ends. The CDR3 covers 13 residues. Germline values: CDR1 SGHTA, CDR2 FQGNSA.

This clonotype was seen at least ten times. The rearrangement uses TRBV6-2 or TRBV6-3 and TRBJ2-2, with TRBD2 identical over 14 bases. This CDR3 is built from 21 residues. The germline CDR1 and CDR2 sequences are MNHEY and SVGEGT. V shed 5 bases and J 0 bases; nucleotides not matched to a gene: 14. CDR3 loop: CASSPYPTRTSGGTNTGELFF. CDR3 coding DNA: TGTGCCAGCAGTCCCTACCCTACTCGGACTAGCGGGGGGACGAACACCGGGGAGCTGTTTTTT.

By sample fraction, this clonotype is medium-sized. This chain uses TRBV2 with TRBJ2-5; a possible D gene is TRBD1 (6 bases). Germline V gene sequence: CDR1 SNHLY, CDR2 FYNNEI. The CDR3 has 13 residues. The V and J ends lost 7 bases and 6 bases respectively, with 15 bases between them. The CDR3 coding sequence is TGTGCCAGCATGGTCACAGGGACGAAGACCCAGTACTTC. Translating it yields CASMVTGTKTQYF.

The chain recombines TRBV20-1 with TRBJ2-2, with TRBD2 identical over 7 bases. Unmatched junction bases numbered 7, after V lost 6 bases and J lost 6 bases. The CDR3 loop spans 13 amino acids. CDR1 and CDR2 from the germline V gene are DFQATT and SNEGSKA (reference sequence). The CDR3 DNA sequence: TGCAGTGCGGAACTAGCGCGACCCGGGGAGCTGTTTTTT. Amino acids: CSAELARPGELFF.

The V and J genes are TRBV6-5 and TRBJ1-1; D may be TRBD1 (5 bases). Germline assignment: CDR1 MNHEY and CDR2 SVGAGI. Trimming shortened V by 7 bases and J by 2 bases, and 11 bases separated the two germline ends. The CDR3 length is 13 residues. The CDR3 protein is CASTSGINTEAFF. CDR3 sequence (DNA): TGTGCCAGCACATCAGGGATCAACACTGAAGCTTTCTTT.

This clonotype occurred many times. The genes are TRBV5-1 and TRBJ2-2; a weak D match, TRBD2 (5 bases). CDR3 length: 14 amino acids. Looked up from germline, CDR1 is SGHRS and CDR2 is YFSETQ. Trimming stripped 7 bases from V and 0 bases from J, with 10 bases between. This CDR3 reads CASSGKTNTGELFF. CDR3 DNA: TGCGCCAGCTCCGGGAAGACGAACACCGGGGAGCTGTTTTTT.

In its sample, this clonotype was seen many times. The CDR3 is CSARLADNEQFF. The CDR3 DNA follows: TGCAGTGCTAGACTAGCGGACAATGAGCAGTTCTTC. The chain uses TRBV20-1 and TRBJ2-1; TRBD2 agrees at 7 bases. Germline loops: CDR1 DFQATT, CDR2 SNEGSKA (reference sequence). V was clipped by 2 bases and J by 5 bases; unmatched bases: 0. The CDR3 extends over 12 amino acids.

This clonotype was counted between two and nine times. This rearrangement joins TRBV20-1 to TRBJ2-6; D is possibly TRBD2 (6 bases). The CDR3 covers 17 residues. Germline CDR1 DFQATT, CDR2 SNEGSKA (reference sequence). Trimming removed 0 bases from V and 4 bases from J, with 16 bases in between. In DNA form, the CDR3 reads TGCAGTGCTAGAGATTTAGGCGGGACTCCCGGGGCCAACGTCCTGACTTTC. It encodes CSARDLGGTPGANVLTF.

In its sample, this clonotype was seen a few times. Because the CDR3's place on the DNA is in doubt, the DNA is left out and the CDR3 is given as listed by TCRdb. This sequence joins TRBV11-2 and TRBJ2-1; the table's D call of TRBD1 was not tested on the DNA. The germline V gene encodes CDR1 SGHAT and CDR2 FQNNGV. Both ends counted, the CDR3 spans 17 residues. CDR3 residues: CASSLFLFGQFANEQFF.

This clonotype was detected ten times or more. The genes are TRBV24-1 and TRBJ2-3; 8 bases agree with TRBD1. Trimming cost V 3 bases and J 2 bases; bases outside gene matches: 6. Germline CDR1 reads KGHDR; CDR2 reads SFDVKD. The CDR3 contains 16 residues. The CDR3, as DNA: TGTGCCACCAGTGATCCCAGGGGGCTTTTCACAGATACGCAGTATTTT. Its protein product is CATSDPRGLFTDTQYF.

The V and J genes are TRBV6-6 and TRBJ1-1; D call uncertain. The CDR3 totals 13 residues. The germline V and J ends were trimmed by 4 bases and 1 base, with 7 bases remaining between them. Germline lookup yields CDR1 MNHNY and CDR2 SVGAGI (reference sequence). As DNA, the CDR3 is TGTGCCAGCAGTTCCCAGGAGAACACTGAAGCTTTCTTT. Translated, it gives CASSSQENTEAFF.

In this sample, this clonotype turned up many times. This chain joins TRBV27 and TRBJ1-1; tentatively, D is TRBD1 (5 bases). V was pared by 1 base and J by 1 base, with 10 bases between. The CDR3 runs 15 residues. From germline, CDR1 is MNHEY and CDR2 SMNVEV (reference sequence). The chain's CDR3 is CASSLFGTANTEAFF. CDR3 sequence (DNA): TGTGCCAGCAGTTTATTCGGGACTGCGAACACTGAAGCTTTCTTT.

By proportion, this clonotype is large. The CDR3 loop is CASGGDTNTEAFF. The CDR3 region has the DNA TGTGCCAGCGGCGGGGATACGAACACTGAAGCTTTCTTT. V usage is TRBV13 and J usage is TRBJ1-1; D gene ambiguous. V was cut by 8 bases and J by 1 base, with 11 bases left in between. Germline V gives CDR1 PRHDT, CDR2 FYEKMQ (reference sequence). CDR3 size: 13 residues.

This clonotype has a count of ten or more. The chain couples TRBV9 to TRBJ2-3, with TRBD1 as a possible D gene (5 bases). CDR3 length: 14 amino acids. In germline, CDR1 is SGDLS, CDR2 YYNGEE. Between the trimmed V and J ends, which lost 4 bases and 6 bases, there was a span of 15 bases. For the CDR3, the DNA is TGTGCCAGCAGCCCCCGACCTAACAGGGATACGCAGTATTTT. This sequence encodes CASSPRPNRDTQYF.

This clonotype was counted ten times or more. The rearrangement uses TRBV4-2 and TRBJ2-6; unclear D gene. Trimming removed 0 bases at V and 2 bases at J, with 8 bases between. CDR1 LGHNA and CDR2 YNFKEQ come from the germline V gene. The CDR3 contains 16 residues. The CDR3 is CASSQDSGTGANVLTF. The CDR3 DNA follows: TGTGCCAGCAGCCAAGATTCAGGCACTGGGGCCAACGTCCTGACTTTC.

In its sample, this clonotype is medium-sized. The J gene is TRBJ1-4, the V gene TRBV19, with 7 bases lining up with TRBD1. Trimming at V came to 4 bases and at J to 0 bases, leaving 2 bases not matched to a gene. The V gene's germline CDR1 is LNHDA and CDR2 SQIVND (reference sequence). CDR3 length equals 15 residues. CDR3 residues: CASSTGTATNEKLFF. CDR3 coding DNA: TGTGCCAGTAGTACCGGGACAGCAACTAATGAAAAACTGTTTTTT.

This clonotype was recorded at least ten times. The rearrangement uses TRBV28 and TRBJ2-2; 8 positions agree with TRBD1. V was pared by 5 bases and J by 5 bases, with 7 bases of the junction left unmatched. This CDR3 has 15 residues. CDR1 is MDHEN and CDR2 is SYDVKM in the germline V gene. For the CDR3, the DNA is TGTGCCAGCAGTCTCCACGGGACAGGAACCGGGGAGCTGTTTTTT. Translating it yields CASSLHGTGTGELFF. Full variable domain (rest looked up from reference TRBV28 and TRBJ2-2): DVKVTQSSRYLVKRTGEKVFLECVQDMDHENMFWYRQDPGLGLRLIYFSYDVKMKEKGDIPEGYSVSREKKERFSLILESASTNQTSMYLCASSLHGTGTGELFFGEGSRLTVL.

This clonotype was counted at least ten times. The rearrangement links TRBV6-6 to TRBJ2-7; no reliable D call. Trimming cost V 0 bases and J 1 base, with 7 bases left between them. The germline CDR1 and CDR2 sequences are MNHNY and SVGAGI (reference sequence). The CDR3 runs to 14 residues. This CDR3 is CASSYSLGSYEQYF. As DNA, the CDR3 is TGTGCCAGCAGTTACTCTTTGGGGTCCTACGAGCAGTACTTC.

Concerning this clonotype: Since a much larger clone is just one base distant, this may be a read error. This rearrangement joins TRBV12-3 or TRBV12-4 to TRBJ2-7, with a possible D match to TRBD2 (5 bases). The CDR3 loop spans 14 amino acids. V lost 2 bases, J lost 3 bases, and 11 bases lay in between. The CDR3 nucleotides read TGTGCCAGCAGTTTATCCCGGGGTAGCTACGAGCAGTACTTC. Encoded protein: CASSLSRGSYEQYF.

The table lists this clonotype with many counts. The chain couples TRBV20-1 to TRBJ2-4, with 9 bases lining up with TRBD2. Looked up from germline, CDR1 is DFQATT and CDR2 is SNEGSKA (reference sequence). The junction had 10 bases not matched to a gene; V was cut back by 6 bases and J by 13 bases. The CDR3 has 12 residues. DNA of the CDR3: TGCAGTGCGGGGGGGATAGCGGGAGAACAGTACTTC. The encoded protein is CSAGGIAGEQYF.

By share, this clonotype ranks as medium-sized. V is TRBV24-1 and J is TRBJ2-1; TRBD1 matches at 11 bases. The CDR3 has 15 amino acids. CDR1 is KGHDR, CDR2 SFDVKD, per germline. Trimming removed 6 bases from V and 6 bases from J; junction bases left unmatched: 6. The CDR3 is CATSLGQGGTNEQFF. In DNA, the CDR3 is TGTGCCACCAGTTTGGGACAGGGGGGGACCAATGAGCAGTTCTTC.

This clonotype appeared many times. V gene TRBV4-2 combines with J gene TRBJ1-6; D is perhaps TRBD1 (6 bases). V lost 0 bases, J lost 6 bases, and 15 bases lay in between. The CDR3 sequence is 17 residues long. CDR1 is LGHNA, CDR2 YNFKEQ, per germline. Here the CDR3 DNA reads TGTGCCAGCAGCCAAGATCGGGCGGGACAAACTAATTCACCCCTCCACTTT. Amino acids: CASSQDRAGQTNSPLHF.

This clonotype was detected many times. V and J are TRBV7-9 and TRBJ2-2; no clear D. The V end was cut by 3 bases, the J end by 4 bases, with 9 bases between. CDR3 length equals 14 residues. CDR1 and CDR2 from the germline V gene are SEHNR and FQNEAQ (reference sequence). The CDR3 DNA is TGTGCCAGCAGCTTTACCCATCTCACCGGGGAGCTGTTTTTT. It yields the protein CASSFTHLTGELFF.

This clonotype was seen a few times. DNA of the CDR3: TGTGCCAGCTCACAGCAAGCGGGGGACAATGAGCAGTTCTTC. The encoded protein is CASSQQAGDNEQFF. The chain has TRBV18 and TRBJ2-1; 8 nucleotides agree with TRBD2. With V trimmed by 4 bases and J by 5 bases, 4 bases remained unmatched. The CDR3 covers 14 residues. The germline V gene has CDR1 KGHSH and CDR2 LQKENI.

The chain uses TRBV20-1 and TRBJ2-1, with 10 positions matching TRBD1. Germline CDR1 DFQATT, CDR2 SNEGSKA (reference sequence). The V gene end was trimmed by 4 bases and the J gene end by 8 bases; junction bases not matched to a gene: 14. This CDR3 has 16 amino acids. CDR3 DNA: TGCAGTGCTACGCGACAGGGGGCTGGCACCGGGGATGAGCAGTTCTTC. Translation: CSATRQGAGTGDEQFF.

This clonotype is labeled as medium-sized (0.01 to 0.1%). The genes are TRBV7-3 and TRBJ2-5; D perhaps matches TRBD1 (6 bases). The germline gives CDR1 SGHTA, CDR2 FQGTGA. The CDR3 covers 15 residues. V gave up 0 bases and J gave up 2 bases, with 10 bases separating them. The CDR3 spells CASSLTPGQQETQYF. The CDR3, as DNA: TGTGCCAGCAGCTTAACCCCGGGACAACAAGAGACCCAGTACTTC.

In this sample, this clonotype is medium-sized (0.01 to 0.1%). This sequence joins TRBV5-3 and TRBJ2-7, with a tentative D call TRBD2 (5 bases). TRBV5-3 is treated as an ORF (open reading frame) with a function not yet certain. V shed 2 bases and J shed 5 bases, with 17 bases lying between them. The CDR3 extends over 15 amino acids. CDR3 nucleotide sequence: TGTGCCAGAAGCTTTGCGGGCCAGGAACGAAACGAGCAGTACTTC. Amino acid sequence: CARSFAGQERNEQYF.

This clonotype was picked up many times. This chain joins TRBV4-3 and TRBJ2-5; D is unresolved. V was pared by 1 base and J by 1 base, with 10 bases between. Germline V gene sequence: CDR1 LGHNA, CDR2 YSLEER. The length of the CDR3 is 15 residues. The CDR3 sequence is CASSQGLTPQETQYF. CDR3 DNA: TGCGCCAGCAGCCAAGGCCTCACACCCCAAGAGACCCAGTACTTC.

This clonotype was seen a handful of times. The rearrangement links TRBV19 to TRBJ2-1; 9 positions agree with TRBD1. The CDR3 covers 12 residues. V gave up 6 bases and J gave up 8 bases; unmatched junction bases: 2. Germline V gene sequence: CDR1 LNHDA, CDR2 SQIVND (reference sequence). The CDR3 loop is CASSDRGYEQFF. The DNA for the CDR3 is TGTGCCAGTAGCGACAGGGGGTATGAGCAGTTCTTC.

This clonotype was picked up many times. CDR3 loop: CASSLRQASQPQHF. The CDR3, as DNA: TGTGCCAGCAGTTTACGGCAGGCTTCTCAGCCCCAGCATTTT. The V gene is TRBV28, the J gene TRBJ1-5, with D hard to call. The CDR3 extends over 14 amino acids. Germline-derived CDR1 and CDR2 are MDHEN and SYDVKM. Trimming took 2 bases from V and 6 from J, leaving 11 bases between them.

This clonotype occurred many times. This CDR3 is CASSLEAGVNYEQYF. The CDR3 coding sequence is TGTGCCAGCAGCTTAGAGGCCGGGGTTAACTACGAGCAGTACTTC. The rearrangement joins TRBV7-2 to TRBJ2-7; D might be TRBD2 (5 bases). CDR1 is SGHTA and CDR2 is FQGNSA in the germline V gene. Trimming shortened V by 1 base and J by 3 bases, and 13 bases separated the two germline ends. The CDR3 runs 15 residues.